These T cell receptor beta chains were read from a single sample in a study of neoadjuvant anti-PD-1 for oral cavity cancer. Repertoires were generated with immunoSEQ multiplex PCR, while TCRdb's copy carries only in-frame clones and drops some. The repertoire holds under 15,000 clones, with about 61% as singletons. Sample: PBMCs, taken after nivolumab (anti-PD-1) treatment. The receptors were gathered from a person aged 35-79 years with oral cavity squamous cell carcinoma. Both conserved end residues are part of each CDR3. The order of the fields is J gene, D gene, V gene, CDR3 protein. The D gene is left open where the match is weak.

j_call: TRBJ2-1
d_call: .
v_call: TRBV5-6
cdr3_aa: CASSLVSREQFF

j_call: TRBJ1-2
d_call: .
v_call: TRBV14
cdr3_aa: CASSQGARQGYTF

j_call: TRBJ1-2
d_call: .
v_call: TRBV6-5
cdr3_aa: CASSSPGTDGYTF

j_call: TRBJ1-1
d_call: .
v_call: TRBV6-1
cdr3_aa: CASRADSPEAFF

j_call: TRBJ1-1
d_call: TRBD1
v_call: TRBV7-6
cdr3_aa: CASSLDRGLSEAFF

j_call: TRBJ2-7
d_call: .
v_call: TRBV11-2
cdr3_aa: CASSLSGVTSYEQYF

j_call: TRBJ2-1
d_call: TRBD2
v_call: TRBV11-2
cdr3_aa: CASSLSLAGRNEQFF

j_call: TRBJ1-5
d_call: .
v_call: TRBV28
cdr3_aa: CASSFPGGAVNQPQHF

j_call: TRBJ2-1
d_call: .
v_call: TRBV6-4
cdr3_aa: CASSEELGLGNKFF

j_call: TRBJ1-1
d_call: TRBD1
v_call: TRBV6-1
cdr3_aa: CASSGGTAEGTEAFF

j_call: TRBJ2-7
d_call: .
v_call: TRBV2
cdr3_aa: CASSHGGRIYEQYF

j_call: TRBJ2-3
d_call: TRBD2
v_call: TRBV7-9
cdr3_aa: CASTHTAGGLTDTQYF

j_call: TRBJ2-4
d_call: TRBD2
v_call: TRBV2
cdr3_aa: CASSSPGLAGGGAKNIQYF

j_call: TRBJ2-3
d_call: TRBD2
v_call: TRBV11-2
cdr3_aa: CASRRLAGGTGTQYF

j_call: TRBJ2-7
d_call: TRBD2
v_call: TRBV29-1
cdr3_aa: CSVQRSGGQYEQYF

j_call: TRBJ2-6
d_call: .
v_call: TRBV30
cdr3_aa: CAWSLQGSGANVLTF

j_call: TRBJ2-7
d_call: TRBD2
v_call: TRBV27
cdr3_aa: CASKGGTSGTYEQYF

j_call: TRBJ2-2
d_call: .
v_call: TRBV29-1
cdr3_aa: CSARWELQGGELFF

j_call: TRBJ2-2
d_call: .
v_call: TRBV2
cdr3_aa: CASKEIGTGELFF

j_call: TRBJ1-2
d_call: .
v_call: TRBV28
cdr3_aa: CASSLSGNYGYTF

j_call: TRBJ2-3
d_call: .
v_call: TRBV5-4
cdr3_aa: CASSLLSRTDTQYF

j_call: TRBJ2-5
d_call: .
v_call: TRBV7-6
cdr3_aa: CASSYQETQYF

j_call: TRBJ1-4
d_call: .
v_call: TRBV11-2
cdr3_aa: CASSLASETENEKLFF

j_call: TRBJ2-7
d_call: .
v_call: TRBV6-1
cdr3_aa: CASGWISTYEQYF

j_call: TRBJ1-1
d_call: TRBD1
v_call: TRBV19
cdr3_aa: CASTQDRGTGGAFF

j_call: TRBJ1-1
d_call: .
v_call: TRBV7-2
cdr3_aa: CASSLGPTGLNTEAFF

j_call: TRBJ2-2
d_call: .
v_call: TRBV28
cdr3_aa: CASTVRGNGELFF

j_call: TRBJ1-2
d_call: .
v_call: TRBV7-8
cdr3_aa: CASSLGSAAYGYTF

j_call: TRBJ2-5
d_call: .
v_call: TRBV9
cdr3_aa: CASSLGLGPIQETQYF

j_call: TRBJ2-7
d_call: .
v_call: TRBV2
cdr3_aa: CASRPGTYEQYF

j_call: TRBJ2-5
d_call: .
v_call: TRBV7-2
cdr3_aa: CASSFRGGETQYF

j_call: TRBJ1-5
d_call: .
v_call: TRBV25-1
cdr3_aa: CASSKQGDQPQHF

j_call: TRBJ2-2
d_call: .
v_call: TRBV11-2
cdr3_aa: CASSLGHGGPGELFF

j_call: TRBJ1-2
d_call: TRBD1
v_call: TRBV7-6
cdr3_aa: CASSLDRGQGSYTF

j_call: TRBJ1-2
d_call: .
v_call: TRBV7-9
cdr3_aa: CASSLDSTALWLHGYTF

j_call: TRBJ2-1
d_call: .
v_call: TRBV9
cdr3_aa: CASSALGVEQFF

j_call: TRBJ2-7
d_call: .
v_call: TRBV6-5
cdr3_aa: CASSPLADYEQYF

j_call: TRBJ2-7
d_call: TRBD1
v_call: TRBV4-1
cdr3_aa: CASSQGGTGTILTYEQYF

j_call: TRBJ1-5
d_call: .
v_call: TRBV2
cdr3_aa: CASRADYSNQPQHF

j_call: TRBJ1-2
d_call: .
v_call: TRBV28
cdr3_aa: CASSSPGGGFGYTF

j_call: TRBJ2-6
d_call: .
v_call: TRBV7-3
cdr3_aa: CASSLPTPTGANVLTF

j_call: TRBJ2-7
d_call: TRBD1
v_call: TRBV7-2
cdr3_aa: CASSLAPPGQGIYEQYF

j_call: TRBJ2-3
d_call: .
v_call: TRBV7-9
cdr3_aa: CASSLVGITDTQYF

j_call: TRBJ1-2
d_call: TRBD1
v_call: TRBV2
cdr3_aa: CASNADRDYGYTF

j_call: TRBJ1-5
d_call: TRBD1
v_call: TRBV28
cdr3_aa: CASSGPGTVRFQHF

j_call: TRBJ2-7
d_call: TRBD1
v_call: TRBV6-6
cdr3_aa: CASSSNLGTAYEQYF

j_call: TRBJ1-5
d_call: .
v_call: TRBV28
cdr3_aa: CASSSIDSNQPQHF

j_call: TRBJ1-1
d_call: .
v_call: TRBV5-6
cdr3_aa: CASNTGLGTEAFF

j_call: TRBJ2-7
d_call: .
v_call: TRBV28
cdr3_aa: CASSVTGANYEQYF

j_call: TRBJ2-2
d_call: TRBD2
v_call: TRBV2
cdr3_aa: CASRLDGTGTSDNTGELFF

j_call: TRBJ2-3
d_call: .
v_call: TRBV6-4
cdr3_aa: CASSGQGTDTQYF

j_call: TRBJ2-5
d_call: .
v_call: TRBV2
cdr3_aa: CASSENQAGTQYF

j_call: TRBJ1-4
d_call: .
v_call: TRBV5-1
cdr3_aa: CASSQLEGRNEKLFF

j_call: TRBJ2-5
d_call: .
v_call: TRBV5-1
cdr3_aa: CASSRSAAAQETQYF

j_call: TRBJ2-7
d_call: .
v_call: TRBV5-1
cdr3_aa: CASSQPGRIIHEQYF

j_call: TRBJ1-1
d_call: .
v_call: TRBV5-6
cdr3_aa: CASSLTVNTEAFF

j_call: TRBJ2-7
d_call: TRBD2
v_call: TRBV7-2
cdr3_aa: CASSLTLAGVSEQYF

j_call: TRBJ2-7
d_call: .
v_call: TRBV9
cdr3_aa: CASSVGQSSYEQYF

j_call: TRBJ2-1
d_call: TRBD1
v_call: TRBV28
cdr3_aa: CASSSDRAGGNEQFF

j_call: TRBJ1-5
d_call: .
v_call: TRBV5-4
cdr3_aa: CASSAGVSNQPQHF